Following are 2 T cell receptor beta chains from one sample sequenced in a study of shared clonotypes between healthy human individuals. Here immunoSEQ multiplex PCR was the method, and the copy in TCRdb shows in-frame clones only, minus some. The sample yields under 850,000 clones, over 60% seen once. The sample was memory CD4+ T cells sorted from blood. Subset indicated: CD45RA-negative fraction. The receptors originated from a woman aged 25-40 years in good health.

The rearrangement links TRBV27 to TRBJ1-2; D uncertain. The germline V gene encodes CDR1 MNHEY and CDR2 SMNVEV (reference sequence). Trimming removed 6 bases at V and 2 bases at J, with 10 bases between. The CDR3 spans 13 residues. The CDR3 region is CASSTNENYGYTF. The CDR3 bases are TGTGCCAGCAGCACCAACGAAAACTATGGCTACACCTTC.

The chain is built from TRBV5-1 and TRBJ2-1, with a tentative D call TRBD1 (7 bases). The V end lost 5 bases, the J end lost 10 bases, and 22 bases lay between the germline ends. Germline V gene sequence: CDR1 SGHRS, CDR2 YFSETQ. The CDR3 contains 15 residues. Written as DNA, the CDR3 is TGCGCCAGCAGTTATGGACAGGAGGGTTTAGGCGAGCAGTTCTTC. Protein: CASSYGQEGLGEQFF.